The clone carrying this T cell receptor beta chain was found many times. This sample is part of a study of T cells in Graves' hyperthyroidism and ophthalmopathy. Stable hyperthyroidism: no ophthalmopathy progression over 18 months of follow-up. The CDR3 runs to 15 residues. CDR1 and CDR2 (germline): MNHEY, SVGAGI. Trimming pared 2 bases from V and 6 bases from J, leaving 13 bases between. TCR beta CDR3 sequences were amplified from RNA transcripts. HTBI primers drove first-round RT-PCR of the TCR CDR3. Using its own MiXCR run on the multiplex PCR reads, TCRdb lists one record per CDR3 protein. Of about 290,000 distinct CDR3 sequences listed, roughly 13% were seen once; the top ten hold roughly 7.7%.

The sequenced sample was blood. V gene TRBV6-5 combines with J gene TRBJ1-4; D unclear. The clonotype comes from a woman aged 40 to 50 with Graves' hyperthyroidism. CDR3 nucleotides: TGTGCCAGCAGTTACCGGGAGAGATTGTATGAAAAACTGTTTTTT. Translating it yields CASSYRERLYEKLFF.